This is a list of T cell receptor beta chains from one sample in a study of T cell changes during pregnancy in multiple sclerosis. Generated by immunoSEQ multiplex PCR, the TCRdb table keeps only in-frame clones and is missing some. The sample records about 40,000 clones, about nine tenths being singletons. The source was CD4+ T cells from peripheral blood mononuclear cells, collected in the second trimester of pregnancy. These receptors all stem from a female donor with multiple sclerosis, enrolled in a pregnancy study. Each CDR3 is given with its conserved first and last residue. The order of the fields is CDR3 length, clone size, D gene, J gene, V gene, CDR3 protein, CDR3 DNA. A D gene is named only where the DNA matches it firmly. Where a row states a size, it is once, few, many or the class of an expanded clone; other rows omit it.

cdr3_length: 19
clone_size: -
d_call: TRBD2
j_call: TRBJ2-1
v_call: TRBV28
cdr3_aa: CASSLSGLAGGHSYNEQFF
cdr3_nt: TGTGCCAGCAGTTTATCGGGACTAGCGGGAGGCCACTCCTACAATGAGCAGTTCTTC

cdr3_length: 15
clone_size: -
d_call: -
j_call: TRBJ1-1
v_call: TRBV19
cdr3_aa: CASSISGGSNTEAFF
cdr3_nt: TGTGCCAGTAGTATATCGGGTGGATCGAACACTGAAGCTTTCTTT

cdr3_length: 13
clone_size: -
d_call: -
j_call: TRBJ1-3
v_call: TRBV2
cdr3_aa: CASTSGPGNTIYF
cdr3_nt: TGTGCCAGCACGTCAGGGCCAGGGAACACCATATATTTT

cdr3_length: 16
clone_size: -
d_call: -
j_call: TRBJ2-3
v_call: TRBV27
cdr3_aa: CASSLAVGRSTDTQYF
cdr3_nt: TGTGCCAGCAGTTTAGCGGTGGGGCGGAGCACAGATACGCAGTATTTT

cdr3_length: 17
clone_size: -
d_call: -
j_call: TRBJ1-4
v_call: TRBV11-2
cdr3_aa: CASSLGGGSGLYEKLFF
cdr3_nt: TGTGCCAGCAGCTTAGGGGGAGGGTCAGGGTTGTATGAAAAACTGTTTTTT

cdr3_length: 13
clone_size: -
d_call: TRBD2
j_call: TRBJ2-1
v_call: TRBV18
cdr3_aa: CASSPVKAGKQFF
cdr3_nt: TGTGCCAGCTCACCAGTCAAAGCGGGGAAGCAGTTCTTC

cdr3_length: 14
clone_size: -
d_call: -
j_call: TRBJ2-7
v_call: TRBV7-2
cdr3_aa: CASSLDPGLYEQYF
cdr3_nt: TGTGCCAGCAGCTTAGACCCAGGGCTCTACGAGCAGTACTTC

cdr3_length: 14
clone_size: -
d_call: -
j_call: TRBJ2-3
v_call: TRBV7-9
cdr3_aa: CASSLGAYTDTQYF
cdr3_nt: TGTGCCAGCAGCTTAGGGGCCTACACAGATACGCAGTATTTT

cdr3_length: 14
clone_size: -
d_call: TRBD2
j_call: TRBJ2-1
v_call: TRBV29-1
cdr3_aa: CSVGLAGGPNEQFF
cdr3_nt: TGCAGCGTTGGTCTAGCGGGAGGGCCCAATGAGCAGTTCTTC

cdr3_length: 16
clone_size: -
d_call: -
j_call: TRBJ2-1
v_call: TRBV4-2
cdr3_aa: CASSQGESSSYNEQFF
cdr3_nt: TGTGCCAGCAGCCAAGGTGAGTCGAGCTCCTACAATGAGCAGTTCTTC

cdr3_length: 14
clone_size: -
d_call: -
j_call: TRBJ2-3
v_call: TRBV4-3
cdr3_aa: CASSQGGRTDTQYF
cdr3_nt: TGCGCCAGCAGCCAAGGGGGGCGCACAGATACGCAGTATTTT

cdr3_length: 13
clone_size: -
d_call: -
j_call: TRBJ2-7
v_call: TRBV4-2
cdr3_aa: CASSQDQNQKQYF
cdr3_nt: TGTGCCAGCAGCCAAGATCAAAACCAGAAGCAGTACTTC

cdr3_length: 15
clone_size: -
d_call: TRBD1
j_call: TRBJ1-1
v_call: TRBV15
cdr3_aa: CATSSGPRQGTEAFF
cdr3_nt: TGTGCCACCAGCAGCGGCCCCCGACAGGGGACTGAAGCTTTCTTT

cdr3_length: 19
clone_size: -
d_call: TRBD2
j_call: TRBJ2-1
v_call: TRBV28
cdr3_aa: CASSYSELAAITTYNEQFF
cdr3_nt: TGTGCCAGCAGTTACTCGGAGCTAGCGGCAATAACTACCTACAATGAGCAGTTCTTC

cdr3_length: 15
clone_size: once
d_call: -
j_call: TRBJ2-2
v_call: TRBV6-5
cdr3_aa: CASSPLSRNTGELFF
cdr3_nt: TGTGCCAGCAGTCCTCTGTCGAGGAACACCGGGGAGCTGTTTTTT

cdr3_length: 17
clone_size: -
d_call: -
j_call: TRBJ1-5
v_call: TRBV18
cdr3_aa: CASSPMGGGVGNQPQHF
cdr3_nt: TGTGCCAGCTCACCGATGGGGGGAGGGGTAGGCAATCAGCCCCAGCATTTT

cdr3_length: 22
clone_size: -
d_call: -
j_call: TRBJ2-6
v_call: TRBV21-1
cdr3_aa: CASSKKKAETDRGSSGANVLTF
cdr3_nt: TGTGCCAGCAGCAAAAAGAAGGCCGAAACGGACAGGGGAAGCTCTGGGGCCAACGTCCTGACTTTC

cdr3_length: 14
clone_size: -
d_call: -
j_call: TRBJ2-1
v_call: TRBV5-4
cdr3_aa: CASSFDRAYNEQFF
cdr3_nt: TGTGCCAGCAGTTTCGACAGAGCTTACAATGAGCAGTTCTTC

cdr3_length: 16
clone_size: once
d_call: -
j_call: TRBJ2-1
v_call: TRBV6-4
cdr3_aa: CASLPVPGRSYNEQFF
cdr3_nt: TGTGCCAGCCTTCCGGTACCAGGGCGATCCTACAATGAGCAGTTCTTC

cdr3_length: 17
clone_size: -
d_call: TRBD1
j_call: TRBJ2-1
v_call: TRBV7-6
cdr3_aa: CASSLATGTAIGNEQFF
cdr3_nt: TGTGCCAGCAGCTTAGCGACTGGGACAGCCATTGGAAATGAGCAGTTCTTC

cdr3_length: 15
clone_size: -
d_call: TRBD1
j_call: TRBJ1-2
v_call: TRBV19
cdr3_aa: CASSIGQGPNYGYTF
cdr3_nt: TGTGCCAGTAGTATCGGACAGGGCCCTAACTATGGCTACACCTTC

cdr3_length: 15
clone_size: -
d_call: TRBD2
j_call: TRBJ2-5
v_call: TRBV5-4
cdr3_aa: CASSLEAGGQETQYF
cdr3_nt: TGTGCCAGCAGCTTGGAGGCGGGAGGCCAAGAGACCCAGTACTTC

cdr3_length: 15
clone_size: -
d_call: -
j_call: TRBJ2-1
v_call: TRBV2
cdr3_aa: CASSEQGGISNEQFF
cdr3_nt: TGTGCCAGCAGTGAACAGGGCGGCATATCCAATGAGCAGTTCTTC

cdr3_length: 16
clone_size: -
d_call: TRBD1
j_call: TRBJ2-2
v_call: TRBV19
cdr3_aa: CASKTGQGIGAGELFF
cdr3_nt: TGTGCCAGTAAAACCGGACAGGGTATCGGTGCCGGGGAGCTGTTTTTT

cdr3_length: 16
clone_size: -
d_call: -
j_call: TRBJ1-6
v_call: TRBV1
cdr3_aa: CTSSQEGTGVGSPLHF
cdr3_nt: TGCACCAGCAGCCAAGAGGGGACAGGGGTAGGTTCACCCCTCCACTTT

cdr3_length: 18
clone_size: -
d_call: -
j_call: TRBJ2-3
v_call: TRBV1
cdr3_aa: CTSSQDRLLGRSTDTQYF
cdr3_nt: TGCACCAGCAGCCAAGATCGGCTCTTGGGGCGGAGCACAGATACGCAGTATTTT

cdr3_length: 16
clone_size: -
d_call: -
j_call: TRBJ2-1
v_call: TRBV15
cdr3_aa: CATSRGGGTGSYEQFF
cdr3_nt: TGTGCCACCAGCAGAGGGGGGGGGACAGGTAGTTATGAGCAGTTCTTC

cdr3_length: 16
clone_size: -
d_call: TRBD2
j_call: TRBJ2-1
v_call: TRBV5-6
cdr3_aa: CVSSLILAGAPGEQFF
cdr3_nt: TGTGTCAGCAGCTTAATCCTAGCGGGAGCCCCGGGTGAGCAGTTCTTC

cdr3_length: 13
clone_size: -
d_call: TRBD1
j_call: TRBJ1-2
v_call: TRBV7-9
cdr3_aa: CASSSGQVYGYTF
cdr3_nt: TGTGCCAGCAGCTCAGGACAGGTCTATGGCTACACCTTC

cdr3_length: 13
clone_size: -
d_call: TRBD2
j_call: TRBJ2-1
v_call: TRBV9
cdr3_aa: CASSVGTRYEQFF
cdr3_nt: TGTGCCAGCAGCGTAGGGACTAGATATGAGCAGTTCTTC

cdr3_length: 15
clone_size: -
d_call: -
j_call: TRBJ1-2
v_call: TRBV2
cdr3_aa: CASSEDPGVGYGYTF
cdr3_nt: TGTGCCAGCAGTGAGGACCCAGGGGTTGGCTATGGCTACACCTTC

cdr3_length: 16
clone_size: -
d_call: TRBD2
j_call: TRBJ2-7
v_call: TRBV27
cdr3_aa: CASSFFGASGIYEQYF
cdr3_nt: TGTGCCAGCAGTTTTTTTGGTGCTAGCGGGATTTACGAGCAGTACTTC

cdr3_length: 16
clone_size: few
d_call: TRBD1
j_call: TRBJ1-2
v_call: TRBV6-1
cdr3_aa: CASSETTHSGGYGYTF
cdr3_nt: TGTGCCAGCAGTGAGACGACCCACTCAGGGGGCTATGGCTACACCTTC

cdr3_length: 16
clone_size: -
d_call: TRBD1
j_call: TRBJ2-2
v_call: TRBV27
cdr3_aa: CASSLLTGANTGELFF
cdr3_nt: TGTGCCAGCAGTTTACTCACAGGGGCGAACACCGGGGAGCTGTTTTTT

cdr3_length: 13
clone_size: -
d_call: -
j_call: TRBJ2-7
v_call: TRBV30
cdr3_aa: CAWSDGGTYEQYF
cdr3_nt: TGTGCCTGGAGTGACGGGGGTACCTACGAGCAGTACTTC

cdr3_length: 13
clone_size: -
d_call: -
j_call: TRBJ2-3
v_call: TRBV4-2
cdr3_aa: CASSQDQADTQYF
cdr3_nt: TGTGCCAGCAGCCAAGACCAGGCAGATACGCAGTATTTT

cdr3_length: 18
clone_size: -
d_call: TRBD2
j_call: TRBJ2-4
v_call: TRBV11-1
cdr3_aa: CASSSSGSGALAKNIQYF
cdr3_nt: TGTGCCAGCAGCTCCAGTGGTAGCGGGGCTCTAGCCAAAAACATTCAGTACTTC

cdr3_length: 16
clone_size: -
d_call: -
j_call: TRBJ2-1
v_call: TRBV7-2
cdr3_aa: CASSLIIAASYNEQFF
cdr3_nt: TGTGCCAGCAGCTTAATAATAGCGGCCTCCTACAATGAGCAGTTCTTC

cdr3_length: 12
clone_size: -
d_call: -
j_call: TRBJ1-2
v_call: TRBV28
cdr3_aa: CASNNIGDGYTF
cdr3_nt: TGTGCCAGCAATAATATAGGAGATGGCTACACCTTC

cdr3_length: 14
clone_size: -
d_call: TRBD1
j_call: TRBJ2-7
v_call: TRBV29-1
cdr3_aa: CSVGVRGRDDEQYF
cdr3_nt: TGCAGCGTCGGTGTCAGGGGGCGCGACGACGAGCAGTACTTC

cdr3_length: 15
clone_size: -
d_call: -
j_call: TRBJ1-1
v_call: TRBV9
cdr3_aa: CASSVIAHVGSEAFF
cdr3_nt: TGTGCCAGCAGCGTTATCGCCCACGTTGGGAGTGAAGCTTTCTTT

cdr3_length: 13
clone_size: -
d_call: -
j_call: TRBJ2-3
v_call: TRBV18
cdr3_aa: CASSPPGDNTQYF
cdr3_nt: TGTGCCAGCTCACCACCGGGAGATAATACGCAGTATTTT

cdr3_length: 14
clone_size: -
d_call: TRBD1
j_call: TRBJ1-3
v_call: TRBV6-6
cdr3_aa: CASSQTGIGNTIYF
cdr3_nt: TGTGCCAGCAGCCAGACAGGGATCGGAAACACCATATATTTT

cdr3_length: 14
clone_size: -
d_call: -
j_call: TRBJ2-1
v_call: TRBV14
cdr3_aa: CASSQVTPGNEQFF
cdr3_nt: TGTGCCAGCAGCCAAGTGACCCCCGGGAATGAGCAGTTCTTC

cdr3_length: 16
clone_size: -
d_call: -
j_call: TRBJ1-1
v_call: TRBV28
cdr3_aa: CASSFERGGRNTEAFF
cdr3_nt: TGTGCCAGCAGTTTTGAGAGGGGGGGAAGGAACACTGAAGCTTTCTTT

cdr3_length: 13
clone_size: -
d_call: TRBD1
j_call: TRBJ1-2
v_call: TRBV6-5
cdr3_aa: CASSRGTAYGYTF
cdr3_nt: TGTGCCAGCAGTAGAGGGACAGCTTATGGCTACACCTTC

cdr3_length: 17
clone_size: -
d_call: -
j_call: TRBJ2-2
v_call: TRBV5-1
cdr3_aa: CASSLGHRGASTGELFF
cdr3_nt: TGCGCCAGCAGCTTGGGACACCGGGGAGCCAGCACCGGGGAGCTGTTTTTT

cdr3_length: 14
clone_size: -
d_call: TRBD2
j_call: TRBJ2-2
v_call: TRBV5-1
cdr3_aa: CASGPDGGTGELFF
cdr3_nt: TGCGCCAGCGGCCCCGACGGGGGGACCGGGGAGCTGTTTTTT

cdr3_length: 15
clone_size: -
d_call: -
j_call: TRBJ2-7
v_call: TRBV5-1
cdr3_aa: CASSWGGTGGYEQYF
cdr3_nt: TGCGCCAGCAGCTGGGGGGGGACAGGTGGCTACGAGCAGTACTTC

cdr3_length: 14
clone_size: few
d_call: -
j_call: TRBJ1-5
v_call: TRBV25-1
cdr3_aa: CASSEFGGNQPQHF
cdr3_nt: TGTGCCAGCAGTGAATTCGGGGGTAATCAGCCCCAGCATTTT

cdr3_length: 12
clone_size: -
d_call: -
j_call: TRBJ2-7
v_call: TRBV5-6
cdr3_aa: CASSFGVYEQYF
cdr3_nt: TGTGCCAGCAGCTTTGGAGTGTACGAGCAGTACTTC

cdr3_length: 18
clone_size: -
d_call: TRBD2
j_call: TRBJ2-1
v_call: TRBV2
cdr3_aa: CASSETGLAGGSYNEQFF
cdr3_nt: TGTGCCAGCAGTGAAACAGGACTAGCGGGAGGCTCCTACAATGAGCAGTTCTTC

cdr3_length: 17
clone_size: -
d_call: TRBD1
j_call: TRBJ2-7
v_call: TRBV5-6
cdr3_aa: CASSLFFSGTGTYEQYF
cdr3_nt: TGTGCCAGCAGCTTGTTCTTCTCCGGGACAGGAACCTACGAGCAGTACTTC

cdr3_length: 15
clone_size: -
d_call: TRBD1
j_call: TRBJ2-3
v_call: TRBV5-1
cdr3_aa: CATTAAGGRTDTQYF
cdr3_nt: TGCGCCACCACCGCCGCAGGGGGCCGGACAGATACGCAGTATTTT